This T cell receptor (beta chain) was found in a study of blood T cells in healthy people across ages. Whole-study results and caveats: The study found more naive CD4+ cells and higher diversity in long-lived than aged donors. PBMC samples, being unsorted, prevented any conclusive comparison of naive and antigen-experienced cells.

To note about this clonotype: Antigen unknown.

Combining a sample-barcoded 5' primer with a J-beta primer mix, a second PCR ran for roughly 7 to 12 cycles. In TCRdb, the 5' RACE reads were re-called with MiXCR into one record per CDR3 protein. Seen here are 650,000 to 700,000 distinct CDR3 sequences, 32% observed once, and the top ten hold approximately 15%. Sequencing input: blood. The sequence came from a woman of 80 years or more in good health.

CDR3 protein: CASSQRAGGAEAFF. As DNA, the CDR3 is TGCGCCAGCAGCCAGAGAGCGGGGGGCGCTGAAGCTTTCTTT. V is TRBV4-1 and J is TRBJ1-1; possibly TRBD1 for D (6 bases). Germline V lookup: CDR1 MGHRA, CDR2 YSYEKL. The V gene lost 3 bases and the J gene lost 6 bases, with 14 bases spanning the gap. There are 14 residues in the CDR3.